This T cell receptor beta chain was documented in a study of blood T cell repertoires in COVID-19. Study context: Samples came from the United States, Italy and Spain, spanning acute and convalescent COVID-19.

The assay was immunoSEQ multiplex PCR, and TCRdb's table has in-frame clones only and misses some. This sample carries roughly 380,000 clones, approximately 84% of them seen once, and the ten largest clones take about 3%. As concerns this clone: At the DNA level, this CDR3 is encoded by other sequences in the same sample as well.

Living in 24 US areas, the participants were between roughly 18 and 95 years of age. Participants had their cohort set by participant-reported clinical history. V was shortened by 1 base and J by 4 bases, with 2 bases between the two germline ends. Germline assignment: CDR1 SGHTS and CDR2 YDEGEE. This CDR3 has 11 residues. This rearrangement joins TRBV5-8 to TRBJ2-5; D gene ambiguous. This TCR was sampled from a woman aged 25 to 39 who had recovered from COVID-19. Sequencing used PBMCs or T cells enriched from blood (not recorded which). The CDR3 here is CASSLRETQYF. CDR3 sequence (DNA): TGTGCCAGCAGCTTGCGAGAGACCCAGTACTTC.